Following are 18 T cell receptor beta chains from one sample sequenced in a study of blood T cell repertoires in COVID-19. The method was immunoSEQ multiplex PCR; TCRdb's version includes in-frame clones alone and lacks a portion of them. Seen here are 150,000 to 200,000 clones, roughly 85% observed once, and the top ten hold 20% to 25%. Material: peripheral blood. The source of these receptors is a man aged 55 to 70 with active or convalescent COVID-19.

V is TRBV2 and J is TRBJ1-2; 7 nucleotides match TRBD1. V trimming: 10 bases; J trimming: 4 bases; junction bases outside the gene matches: 6. The CDR3 has 12 residues. Germline V gives CDR1 SNHLY, CDR2 FYNNEI. In DNA, the CDR3 is TGTGCCACCCGAGGACAGGCCTATGGCTACACCTTC. The encoded protein is CATRGQAYGYTF.

This chain joins TRBV11-2 and TRBJ1-2, with TRBD1 matching 9 bases. Germline V gives CDR1 SGHAT, CDR2 FQNNGV. The J segment lost 7 bases and the V segment lost 5 bases, leaving 11 bases of the junction unmatched. This CDR3 has 15 amino acids. The CDR3 DNA reads as TGTGCCAGCAGCCGGGCCCGGGACAGGGTCACTGGCTACACCTTC. Protein product: CASSRARDRVTGYTF.

V usage is TRBV4-1 and J usage is TRBJ1-2; tentative D call: TRBD1 (5 bases). Trimming pared 1 base from V and 3 bases from J, leaving 15 bases between. Per germline, CDR1 MGHRA and CDR2 YSYEKL. This CDR3 has 16 residues. The CDR3 sequence: CASSQGSAGKDYGYTF. The CDR3 DNA reads as TGCGCCAGCAGCCAAGGGAGTGCAGGGAAGGACTATGGCTACACCTTC.

The chain links TRBV6-5 to TRBJ2-6; D is perhaps TRBD1 (6 bases). V dropped 6 bases and J dropped 1 base, with 10 bases sitting between them. From germline, CDR1 is MNHEY and CDR2 SVGAGI. This CDR3 comprises 15 residues. In DNA, the CDR3 is TGTGCCAGCAGGAAGGGGGAGTCTGGGGCCAACGTCCTGACTTTC. This sequence encodes CASRKGESGANVLTF.

The gene calls are TRBV5-1 and TRBJ2-3; the match to TRBD2 covers 11 bases. The CDR3 length is 17 residues. Trimming took 0 bases from V and 5 from J; bases not matched to a gene: 8. Germline loops: CDR1 SGHRS, CDR2 YFSETQ. The CDR3: CASSLGLLAGDGDTQYF. CDR3 sequence (DNA): TGCGCCAGCAGCTTGGGCTTACTAGCGGGGGATGGAGATACGCAGTATTTT.

The chain combines TRBV11-3 with TRBJ2-3; 12 nucleotides line up with TRBD2. V shed 5 bases, J shed 5 bases, and the junction held 14 bases outside the gene matches. CDR3 length: 18 residues. Looked up from germline, CDR1 is SGHNT and CDR2 is YENEEA. The DNA for the CDR3 is TGTGCCAGCAGCGCCTCTAGCGGGGGGGCCTCGTTGAAAGATACGCAGTATTTT. Protein product: CASSASSGGASLKDTQYF.

V usage is TRBV6-6 and J usage is TRBJ1-1; perhaps TRBD1 as D (6 bases). The CDR3 length is 14 residues. Germline values: CDR1 MNHNY, CDR2 SVGAGI (reference sequence). V lost 6 bases to trimming and J lost 0 bases, with 11 bases between them. DNA for the CDR3: TGTGCCAGCAGCCCAAGGGGGTTGAACACTGAAGCTTTCTTT. Its protein product is CASSPRGLNTEAFF.

This chain uses TRBV19 with TRBJ1-4; the D is unclear. Germline V gene data show CDR1 as LNHDA and CDR2 as SQIVND (reference sequence). CDR3 size: 13 residues. V shed 6 bases and J shed 6 bases, with 11 bases lying between them. The CDR3 loop is CASSEYRHEKLFF. The CDR3 DNA follows: TGTGCCAGTAGCGAGTACAGACATGAAAAACTGTTTTTT.

This rearrangement joins TRBV19 to TRBJ1-6; D remains unclear. Trimming stripped 6 bases from V and 7 bases from J, with 7 bases between. This CDR3 has 12 residues. The V gene's germline CDR1 is LNHDA and CDR2 SQIVND (reference sequence). CDR3 sequence (DNA): TGTGCCAGTAGGGAGGCCAATTCACCCCTCCACTTT. Protein product: CASREANSPLHF.

Regarding this clone: At the DNA level, this CDR3 is encoded by other sequences in the same sample as well. The rearrangement uses TRBV2 and TRBJ2-2, with D perhaps TRBD1 (5 bases). The CDR3 covers 14 residues. Trimming took 6 bases from V and 2 from J, leaving 10 bases between them. The germline gives CDR1 SNHLY, CDR2 FYNNEI. CDR3 coding DNA: TGTGCCAGCAGGCCCGACAGTAACACCGGGGAGCTGTTTTTT. Its protein is CASRPDSNTGELFF.

This clone is a singleton in its sample. The rearrangement uses TRBV5-8 and TRBJ1-3, with D hard to call. This CDR3 has 14 residues. From germline, CDR1 is SGHTS and CDR2 YDEGEE. V was cut by 0 bases and J by 4 bases, with 8 bases left in between. CDR3 loop: CASSLGLPGNTIYF. The CDR3 DNA reads TGTGCCAGCAGCTTGGGTCTTCCCGGAAACACCATATATTTT. Full variable domain (remainder filled in from reference TRBV5-8 and TRBJ1-3): EAGVTQSPTHLIKTRGQQATLRCSPISGHTSVYWYQQALGLGLQFLLWYDEGEERNRGNFPPRFSGRQFPNYSSELNVNALELEDSALYLCASSLGLPGNTIYFGEGSWLTVV.

The rearrangement uses TRBV3-1 (or the pseudogene TRBV3-2) and TRBJ1-2; 7 nucleotides agree with TRBD1. The V gene end was trimmed by 3 bases and the J gene end by 8 bases; junction bases not matched to a gene: 9. Germline-derived CDR1 and CDR2 are LGHDT and YNNKEL (reference sequence). This CDR3 has 14 residues. As DNA, the CDR3 is TGTGCCAGCAGCCATCTGACAGGGAAGAAGGGCTACACCTTC. Protein sequence: CASSHLTGKKGYTF.

The chain has TRBV7-9 and TRBJ2-3; 7 positions match TRBD1. The ends lost 5 bases at V and 6 bases at J; junction bases unmatched: 11. There are 15 residues in the CDR3. Germline CDR1 SEHNR, CDR2 FQNEAQ (reference sequence). CDR3 in amino acids: CASSPGQRSTDTQYF. CDR3 DNA sequence: TGTGCCAGCAGCCCGGGACAGAGGTCCACGGATACGCAGTATTTT.

This chain joins TRBV6-2 or TRBV6-3 and TRBJ2-5, with TRBD2 matching 13 bases. Looked up from germline, CDR1 is MNHEY and CDR2 is SVGEGT. The CDR3 length is 15 residues. J was trimmed by 4 bases and V by 6 bases; bases with no gene match: 5. DNA for the CDR3: TGTGCCAGCAGCCTCCGACTAGCGGGGGGAGAGACCCAGTACTTC. Encoded protein: CASSLRLAGGETQYF.

The chain joins TRBV7-2 to TRBJ1-2; D uncertain. V was pared by 2 bases and J by 4 bases, with 8 bases between. Germline V gene lookup returns CDR1 SGHTA and CDR2 FQGNSA. The CDR3 spans 13 residues. CDR3 bases: TGTGCCAGCAGCTTATCAGGTTTCTATGGCTACACCTTC. This codes for CASSLSGFYGYTF.

This clone showed up just a few times. This chain links TRBV4-1 with TRBJ2-5; 9 bases map to TRBD1. The V and J ends lost 2 bases and 2 bases, in that order; junction bases with no gene match: 3. This CDR3 has 15 amino acids. Germline V gene lookup returns CDR1 MGHRA and CDR2 YSYEKL. The CDR3 protein is CASSQRQGGQETQYF. CDR3 nucleotides: TGCGCCAGCAGCCAACGACAGGGGGGGCAAGAGACCCAGTACTTC.

This chain uses TRBV9 with TRBJ2-5; TRBD1 matches 7 bases. V lost 0 bases, J lost 4 bases, and 6 bases stayed unmatched. Germline V CDR1 and CDR2: SGDLS, YYNGEE. CDR3 length: 15 amino acids. The CDR3 sequence is CASSVGQGVGETQYF. The CDR3 region has the DNA TGTGCCAGCAGCGTAGGGCAGGGGGTAGGAGAGACCCAGTACTTC.

The chain links TRBV29-1 to TRBJ1-1; 10 nucleotides line up with TRBD1. Trimming at V came to 7 bases and at J to 8 bases, leaving 4 bases not matched to a gene. Germline values: CDR1 SQVTM, CDR2 ANQGSEA. The CDR3 contains 11 residues. The DNA for the CDR3 is TGCAGCGGTGGACAGGGGGAGGAAGCTTTCTTT. Amino acids: CSGGQGEEAFF. Full variable domain (missing parts from reference TRBV29-1 and TRBJ1-1): SAVISQKPSRDICQRGTSLTIQCQVDSQVTMMFWYRQQPGQSLTLIATANQGSEATYESGFVIDKFPISRPNLTFSTLTVSNMSPEDSSIYLCSGGQGEEAFFGQGTRLTVV.